The present TCR beta chain was sequenced within a study of stem cell transplantation in POMP-related autoinflammatory disease. Study as a whole: Hypothesis: faulty thymoproteasomes impair CD8+ T-cell selection, skewing TRB repertoires. CD8+ T cells were low and CD4+ cells naive-skewed before transplant.

Study-wide results and limits: A trend toward lower repertoire diversity and greater clonality appeared in every analyzed T-cell subset of PRAID patients. In PRAID patients, the number of distinct TRB V-J gene pairings was restricted.

Repertoires were generated with immunoSEQ multiplex PCR, while TCRdb's copy carries only in-frame clones and drops some. The sample contains about 68,000 clones, approximately 91% of which appear only once. The CDR3 runs 11 residues. From germline, CDR1 is SQVTM and CDR2 ANQGSEA. V lost 6 bases, J lost 5 bases, and 10 bases lay in between. On this clone itself: Its specificity is not known.

This sequence originates from a human patient with POMP-related autoinflammation and immune dysregulation (PRAID). Some T cells may be graft donor cells. The sample consisted of CD4+ T cells from PBMCs, taken after stem cell transplantation. The chain employs TRBV29-1 and TRBJ1-2; D is undetermined. CDR3 bases: TGCAGCGTCGTGATGGGGTATGGCTACACCTTC. Translating it yields CSVVMGYGYTF.